The next 24 T cell receptor beta chains were all read from a single sample in a study of cytomegalovirus exposure and HLA in healthy donors. The PCR had 60 Vbeta and 13 Jbeta primers. Generated by immunoSEQ multiplex PCR, the TCRdb table keeps only in-frame clones and is missing some. The table lists tens of thousands of clones, 85% to 90% of them singletons. The source material was PBMCs. These receptors were obtained from a man younger than 30 in good health and CMV-seronegative.

The chain recombines TRBV18 with TRBJ2-2, with TRBD1 matching 7 bases. This CDR3 comprises 13 residues. V lost 8 bases, J lost 7 bases, and 7 bases stayed unmatched. The germline gives CDR1 KGHSH, CDR2 LQKENI. The CDR3 region is CASGDRVHGELFF. The CDR3 bases are TGTGCCAGCGGCGACAGGGTGCACGGGGAGCTGTTTTTT. Variable domain in full (rest from reference TRBV18 and TRBJ2-2): NAGVMQNPRHLVRRRGQEARLRCSPMKGHSHVYWYRQLPEEGLKFMVYLQKENIIDESGMPKERFSAEFPKEGPSILRIQQVVRGDSAAYFCASGDRVHGELFFGEGSRLTVL.

The genes are TRBV5-1 and TRBJ1-4; D is uncertain. Deletions cut 4 bases from V and 0 bases from J, with 7 bases between. Looked up from germline, CDR1 is SGHRS and CDR2 is YFSETQ. There are 14 residues in the CDR3. The CDR3, as DNA: TGCGCCAGCAGCCCCCTTGCAACTAATGAAAAACTGTTTTTT. Residues: CASSPLATNEKLFF. Full variable domain (rest looked up from reference TRBV5-1 and TRBJ1-4): KAGVTQTPRYLIKTRGQQVTLSCSPISGHRSVSWYQQTPGQGLQFLFEYFSETQRNKGNFPGRFSGRQFSNSRSEMNVSTLELGDSALYLCASSPLATNEKLFFGSGTQLSVL.

V usage is TRBV14 and J usage is TRBJ2-7; 7 bases match TRBD1. J lost 0 bases, V lost 1 base, and 6 bases had no gene match. This CDR3 has 16 amino acids. CDR1 is SGHDN and CDR2 is FVKESK in the germline V gene. Written as DNA, the CDR3 is TGTGCCAGCAGCCAAGCCGGGACAGTACTCTCCTACGAGCAGTACTTC. It translates to CASSQAGTVLSYEQYF.

The chain combines TRBV30 with TRBJ2-1, with 13 bases lining up with TRBD2. In germline, CDR1 is GTSNPN, CDR2 SVGIG (reference sequence). The junction had 7 bases not matched to a gene; V was cut back by 2 bases and J by 9 bases. This CDR3 is 15 amino acids long. The CDR3 region has the DNA TGTGCCTGGAGTCCGGGACTAGCGGGATTCAGTGAGCAGTTCTTC. Residues: CAWSPGLAGFSEQFF.

J is TRBJ2-4 and V is TRBV5-4, with TRBD2 matching 8 bases. Germline CDR1 and CDR2: SGHNT and YYREEE (reference sequence). With 4 bases clipped from V and 1 base from J, the junction kept 7 bases outside the gene matches. The CDR3 spans 16 residues. The CDR3 sequence: CASSPSGSLAKNIQYF. The CDR3 DNA sequence: TGTGCCAGCAGCCCCAGCGGGAGCCTCGCCAAAAACATTCAGTACTTC.

The chain links TRBV4-3 to TRBJ2-1; a weak D match, TRBD2 (6 bases). The CDR3 spans 15 residues. V was pared by 4 bases and J by 0 bases, with 10 bases between. From germline, CDR1 is LGHNA and CDR2 YSLEER. Here the CDR3 reads CASSRTGSSYNEQFF. The CDR3 DNA reads TGCGCCAGCAGCCGGACCGGGAGCTCCTACAATGAGCAGTTCTTC.

This chain joins TRBV5-5 and TRBJ2-6; 7 positions match TRBD1. CDR3 length: 18 amino acids. Per the germline V gene, CDR1 is SGHKS and CDR2 is YYEKEE (reference sequence). Germline trimming cut 0 bases from V and 0 bases from J; bases unmatched to any gene: 6. CDR3 nucleotides: TGTGCCAGCAGCTTGGCCATGGGACAGAGCTCTGGGGCCAACGTCCTGACTTTC. Its protein product is CASSLAMGQSSGANVLTF.

This clone was picked up one time. V is TRBV30 and J is TRBJ2-1; TRBD2 might be the D (5 bases). V was cut by 2 bases and J by 9 bases, with 11 bases left in between. The CDR3 length is 12 residues. The germline V gene has CDR1 GTSNPN and CDR2 SVGIG (reference sequence). CDR3 amino acids: CAWSQRVPEQFF. In DNA form, the CDR3 reads TGTGCCTGGAGTCAGAGGGTTCCTGAGCAGTTCTTC.

This clone was recorded once. This sequence joins TRBV27 and TRBJ2-7; D is unresolved. The CDR3 is 13 amino acids. In germline, CDR1 is MNHEY, CDR2 SMNVEV (reference sequence). V gave up 6 bases and J gave up 2 bases, with 11 bases separating them. CDR3 DNA sequence: TGTGCCAGCAGAGTTCAGGCTACCTACGAGCAGTACTTC. As protein: CASRVQATYEQYF.

The rearrangement links TRBV29-1 to TRBJ2-4; 7 nucleotides match TRBD2. The trim removed 4 bases at V and 10 bases at J, leaving 19 bases unmatched. Germline assignment: CDR1 SQVTM and CDR2 ANQGSEA. The CDR3 extends over 16 amino acids. In nucleotides, the CDR3 is TGCAGCGTTGGCCCCCACGAGGGAGGTGGGAGGGATATTCAGTACTTC. The encoded protein is CSVGPHEGGGRDIQYF.

The chain uses TRBV7-6 and TRBJ2-1; D possibly corresponds to TRBD2 (6 bases). CDR3 length: 14 amino acids. CDR1 and CDR2 from the germline V gene are SGHVS and FNYEAQ. Trimming stripped 5 bases from V and 7 bases from J, with 15 bases between. CDR3 DNA sequence: TGTGCCAGCAGCATCAGGAGGGAGGTAAATGAGCAGTTCTTC. Translating it yields CASSIRREVNEQFF.

This rearrangement joins TRBV30 to TRBJ1-4, with D perhaps matching TRBD1 (6 bases). V was clipped by 5 bases and J by 10 bases, with 17 bases between them. This CDR3 region has 13 residues. Germline values: CDR1 GTSNPN, CDR2 SVGIG (reference sequence). The CDR3 sequence is CAWGDRLSRKLFF. CDR3 sequence (DNA): TGTGCCTGGGGAGACAGGCTCTCCCGAAAACTGTTTTTT.

The sample holds a few counts of this clone. J is TRBJ2-7 and V is TRBV7-2; weak D call: TRBD1 (5 bases). The length of the CDR3 is 13 residues. The ends were cut back, 6 bases at V and 4 bases at J, with 13 bases in the middle. Germline V gene lookup returns CDR1 SGHTA and CDR2 FQGNSA. CDR3 DNA: TGTGCCAGCAGGGCAGGGTCTGGGTACGAGCAGTACTTC. Translation: CASRAGSGYEQYF.

V gene TRBV28 combines with J gene TRBJ1-6; no clear D gene. Germline values: CDR1 MDHEN, CDR2 SYDVKM. This CDR3 has 11 amino acids. Trimming stripped 6 bases from V and 11 bases from J, with 8 bases between. The CDR3: CASSLRAPLHF. As DNA, the CDR3 is TGTGCCAGCAGCCTTAGAGCACCCCTCCACTTT.

The genes are TRBV7-6 and TRBJ2-5; no clear D gene. Germline CDR1 SGHVS, CDR2 FNYEAQ. Trimming removed 1 base at V and 5 bases at J, with 17 bases between. The CDR3 is 16 amino acids. CDR3 sequence reads: CASSLVSSLSGETQYF. The CDR3, as DNA: TGTGCCAGCAGCTTAGTTAGTAGTCTCTCCGGGGAGACCCAGTACTTC.

The V call is TRBV7-9, the J call TRBJ2-7; 7 bases match TRBD1. The length of the CDR3 is 13 residues. Germline V CDR1 and CDR2: SEHNR, FQNEAQ (reference sequence). The J segment lost 1 base and the V segment lost 5 bases, leaving 2 bases of the junction unmatched. In nucleotides, the CDR3 is TGTGCCAGCAGCGGGACAGAGTCCTACGAGCAGTACTTC. It codes for CASSGTESYEQYF.

This chain connects TRBV25-1 to TRBJ1-2; 7 bases are shared with TRBD1. Unmatched junction bases numbered 6, after V lost 4 bases and J lost 4 bases. The germline gives CDR1 MGHDK, CDR2 SYGVNS. The CDR3 runs to 14 residues. The CDR3 protein is CASSVGQAAYGYTF. CDR3 DNA: TGTGCCAGCAGTGTAGGACAGGCCGCCTATGGCTACACCTTC.

The chain recombines TRBV7-2 with TRBJ2-1, with D tentatively TRBD1 (6 bases). This CDR3 region has 13 residues. Germline CDR1 and CDR2: SGHTA and FQGNSA. Trimming took off 5 bases at V and 8 bases at J, with 13 bases between the two ends. CDR3 sequence reads: CASSLQTGYEQFF. The CDR3 region has the DNA TGTGCCAGCAGCCTCCAGACAGGCTATGAGCAGTTCTTC.

This chain joins TRBV5-1 and TRBJ1-1; tentative D call: TRBD1 (6 bases). Between the trimmed V and J ends, which lost 3 bases and 7 bases, there was a span of 13 bases. Germline-derived CDR1 and CDR2 are SGHRS and YFSETQ. The CDR3 is made up of 13 amino acids. CDR3 loop: CASSSLRTDEAFF. In nucleotides, the CDR3 is TGCGCCAGCAGCTCCCTACGGACAGATGAAGCTTTCTTT.

The chain couples TRBV11-2 to TRBJ2-3, with 7 bases fitting TRBD1. CDR3 length: 14 amino acids. Germline lookup yields CDR1 SGHAT and CDR2 FQNNGV. The J segment lost 1 base and the V segment lost 3 bases, leaving 1 base of the junction unmatched. CDR3 loop: CASSFDRGTDTQYF. CDR3 nucleotides: TGTGCCAGCAGCTTCGACAGGGGCACAGATACGCAGTATTTT.

V usage is TRBV19 and J usage is TRBJ2-1, with 7 nucleotides matching TRBD1. The V gene's germline CDR1 is LNHDA and CDR2 SQIVND (reference sequence). V was pared by 7 bases and J by 4 bases, with 7 bases of the junction left unmatched. This CDR3 comprises 14 residues. The CDR3 spells CASTLTGLYNEQFF. The CDR3, as DNA: TGTGCCAGTACCCTGACAGGGTTATACAATGAGCAGTTCTTC. The full variable domain, completed using reference TRBV19 and TRBJ2-1, is DGGITQSPKYLFRKEGQNVTLSCEQNLNHDAMYWYRQDPGQGLRLIYYSQIVNDFQKGDIAEGYSVSREKKESFPLTVTSAQKNPTAFYLCASTLTGLYNEQFFGPGTRLTVL.

V gene TRBV6-1 combines with J gene TRBJ1-1; TRBD1 aligns across 9 bases. The CDR3 length is 14 residues. CDR1 and CDR2 from the germline V gene are MNHNS and SASEGT. V dropped 5 bases and J dropped 6; count of bases not matched to a gene: 7. The CDR3 region is CASSKGDRAAEAFF. The DNA for the CDR3 is TGTGCCAGCAGTAAGGGGGACAGGGCGGCTGAAGCTTTCTTT.

This chain's CDR3 is CASSQGQGSSYEQYF. In nucleotides, the CDR3 is TGTGCCAGCAGCCAGGGACAGGGAAGCTCCTACGAGCAGTACTTC. This chain uses TRBV6-5 with TRBJ2-7; 9 bases map to TRBD1. V lost 6 bases to trimming and J lost 0 bases; unmatched junction nucleotides: 6. CDR1 MNHEY and CDR2 SVGAGI come from the germline V gene. This CDR3 contains 15 residues.

The CDR3 here is CASSPWVAGGDEQYF. CDR3 nucleotides: TGTGCCAGCAGCCCCTGGGTAGCGGGAGGAGATGAGCAGTACTTC. The chain couples TRBV7-6 to TRBJ2-7; 10 nucleotides match TRBD2. With V trimmed by 5 bases and J by 7 bases, 11 bases remained unmatched. The CDR3 totals 15 residues. Germline V gene data show CDR1 as SGHVS and CDR2 as FNYEAQ.